Listed here are 7 T cell receptor beta chains from one sample, sequenced in a study of blood T cell repertoires in COVID-19. Libraries were prepared by immunoSEQ multiplex PCR; TCRdb keeps only in-frame clonotypes and omits some of them. The sample yields tens of thousands of clones, 80% to 85% seen once. The sequenced material came from peripheral blood. Receptors were obtained from a man of 80 years or more with COVID-19, enrolled during active disease.

The gene calls are TRBV19 and TRBJ2-5, with TRBD1 matching 9 bases. Germline CDR1 and CDR2: LNHDA and SQIVND (reference sequence). V trimming: 5 bases; J trimming: 4 bases; junction bases outside the gene matches: 17. This CDR3 spans 18 amino acids. DNA of the CDR3: TGTGCCAGTAGTGGTTCTGGGACAGGGAGTCTTGGCGGAGAGACCCAGTACTTC. Protein sequence: CASSGSGTGSLGGETQYF.

This chain joins TRBV3-1 (or the pseudogene TRBV3-2) and TRBJ2-1, with D perhaps matching TRBD1 (5 bases). This CDR3 region has 14 residues. Germline-derived CDR1 and CDR2 are LGHDT and YNNKEL (reference sequence). The V gene lost 0 bases and the J gene lost 9 bases, with 12 bases spanning the gap. The CDR3 sequence: CASSQDWAGIEQFF. Written as DNA, the CDR3 is TGTGCCAGCAGCCAAGATTGGGCAGGGATTGAGCAGTTCTTC.

The V and J genes are TRBV7-2 and TRBJ2-7, with D possibly TRBD2 on 6 matching bases. CDR1 is SGHTA and CDR2 is FQGNSA in the germline V gene. The CDR3 is made up of 13 amino acids. Trimming pared 2 bases from V and 3 bases from J, leaving 8 bases between. This CDR3 is CASSLRRGYEQYV. The CDR3 DNA sequence: TGTGCCAGCAGCTTAAGGCGGGGCTACGAGCAGTACGTC.

The chain joins TRBV29-1 to TRBJ1-1, with D unresolved. The CDR3 loop spans 13 amino acids. Trimming removed 8 bases from V and 2 bases from J, with 15 bases in between. The germline gives CDR1 SQVTM, CDR2 ANQGSEA. CDR3 protein: CSSEAGINTEAFF. DNA for the CDR3: TGCAGCTCCGAGGCGGGGATCAACACTGAAGCTTTCTTT.

V usage is TRBV25-1 and J usage is TRBJ2-2; the match to TRBD2 covers 7 bases. Germline lookup yields CDR1 MGHDK and CDR2 SYGVNS. The J segment lost 8 bases and the V segment lost 8 bases, leaving 5 bases of the junction unmatched. The CDR3 is made up of 12 amino acids. CDR3 region: CASRGGPGELFF. The CDR3 DNA follows: TGTGCCAGCCGCGGGGGACCGGGGGAGCTGTTTTTT.

J is TRBJ2-3 and V is TRBV11-2, with D hard to call. The CDR3 sequence is 15 residues long. Per the germline V gene, CDR1 is SGHAT and CDR2 is FQNNGV. V lost 2 bases and J 1 base, leaving 10 bases between the germline ends. The CDR3 sequence: CASSLSTSRTDTQYF. CDR3 DNA: TGTGCCAGCAGCTTATCAACTTCCCGCACAGATACGCAGTATTTT.

This clone showed up just a few times. The chain recombines TRBV5-4 with TRBJ2-5; a weak D match, TRBD1 (6 bases). Deletions cut 5 bases from V and 5 bases from J, with 13 bases between. Germline CDR1 and CDR2: SGHNT and YYREEE (reference sequence). CDR3 length: 13 residues. The CDR3, as DNA: TGTGCCAGCAGACCCCAACAGGGTGAGACCCAGTACTTC. Encoded protein: CASRPQQGETQYF.